The clone carrying this TCR beta chain was recorded many times. The CDR3 spans 12 residues. Trimming shortened V by 6 bases and J by 4 bases, and 8 bases separated the two germline ends. This sample stems from a study of blood T cells in healthy people across ages. Together with a sample-barcoded 5' primer, a J-beta primer mix was included in a second PCR lasting roughly 6 to 12 cycles. TCRdb passed the 5' RACE reads through MiXCR, listing each CDR3 protein once. Seen here are about 590,000 distinct CDR3 sequences, about 30% observed once, and the top ten hold around a sixth. Sequencing was carried out using blood. The rearrangement joins TRBV12-3 or TRBV12-4 to TRBJ2-3; the D is unclear. This sequence originates from a woman of 80 years or more in good health. CDR3 region: CASSLSADTQYF. The CDR3 DNA reads TGTGCCAGCAGCTTATCGGCAGATACGCAGTATTTT.